The next 20 T cell receptor beta chains were all read from a single sample in a study of blood T cell repertoires in COVID-19. Generated by immunoSEQ multiplex PCR, the TCRdb table keeps only in-frame clones and is missing some. The table records roughly 80,000 clones, about 80% of them present only once. Sequenced sample: peripheral blood. The origin of the receptors is a human donor in a cohort sampled during active COVID-19.

This clone was recorded only once. The CDR3: CASSWAGGDYEQYF. CDR3 bases: TGTGCCAGTAGTTGGGCGGGCGGGGACTACGAGCAGTACTTC. The genes are TRBV19 and TRBJ2-7, with D perhaps matching TRBD2 (6 bases). Trimming cost V 5 bases and J 3 bases, with 14 bases left between them. This CDR3 is built from 14 residues. Per the germline V gene, CDR1 is LNHDA and CDR2 is SQIVND (reference sequence).

V gene TRBV7-2 combines with J gene TRBJ1-5; 8 nucleotides agree with TRBD1. The CDR3 totals 15 residues. Germline CDR1 reads SGHTA; CDR2 reads FQGNSA. Trimming cost V 5 bases and J 7 bases; bases outside gene matches: 10. CDR3 in amino acids: CASSPKTGAGQPQHF. The CDR3 DNA follows: TGTGCCAGCAGCCCAAAGACAGGGGCTGGGCAGCCCCAGCATTTT.

This rearrangement joins TRBV29-1 to TRBJ2-5; 9 bases align to TRBD2. V lost 4 bases to trimming and J lost 1 base; unmatched junction nucleotides: 1. This CDR3 is 13 amino acids long. Germline V gene lookup returns CDR1 SQVTM and CDR2 ANQGSEA. The CDR3 coding sequence is TGCAGCGTTGGCGGGGGGGGCCAAGAGACCCAGTACTTC. This gives the protein CSVGGGGQETQYF.

This chain connects TRBV6-1 to TRBJ1-3; D perhaps matches TRBD1 (5 bases). CDR3 length: 13 residues. The germline CDR1 and CDR2 sequences are MNHNS and SASEGT. Trimming stripped 2 bases from V and 4 bases from J, with 6 bases between. The CDR3 loop is CASSERGGNTIYF. The CDR3 nucleotides are TGTGCCAGCAGTGAAAGGGGCGGAAACACCATATATTTT.

The chain employs TRBV27 and TRBJ2-7; maybe TRBD1 (5 bases). V was cut by 2 bases and J by 2 bases, with 16 bases left in between. The germline CDR1 and CDR2 sequences are MNHEY and SMNVEV (reference sequence). There are 16 residues in the CDR3. CDR3 protein: CASSLGRSKGAYEQYF. CDR3 DNA sequence: TGTGCCAGCAGTTTAGGCCGGAGTAAAGGGGCCTACGAGCAGTACTTC.

This chain uses TRBV6-6 with TRBJ2-7, with 10 nucleotides matching TRBD1. From germline, CDR1 is MNHNY and CDR2 SVGAGI (reference sequence). V dropped 5 bases and J dropped 12; count of bases not matched to a gene: 4. The CDR3 spans 11 residues. The DNA for the CDR3 is TGTGCCAGCAGTGTGACAGGGGGCCTGTACTTC. This encodes CASSVTGGLYF.

The rearrangement links TRBV28 to TRBJ1-1; 7 nucleotides agree with TRBD1. This CDR3 is 15 amino acids long. Germline V gene lookup returns CDR1 MDHEN and CDR2 SYDVKM. V lost 6 bases to trimming and J lost 1 base; unmatched junction nucleotides: 8. The CDR3 sequence: CASRLPGQQNTEAFF. Here the CDR3 DNA reads TGTGCCAGCAGACTACCGGGACAGCAGAACACTGAAGCTTTCTTT.

V usage is TRBV28 and J usage is TRBJ2-2, with 15 nucleotides matching TRBD2. The ends lost 6 bases at V and 4 bases at J; junction bases unmatched: 9. The length of the CDR3 is 18 residues. Germline CDR1 MDHEN, CDR2 SYDVKM. The CDR3 loop reads CASRPWTSGRAGTGELFF. In DNA form, the CDR3 reads TGTGCCAGCAGGCCCTGGACTAGCGGGAGGGCCGGCACCGGGGAGCTGTTTTTT.

This chain joins TRBV5-1 and TRBJ2-7, with TRBD1 matching over 8 bases. The ends lost 2 bases at V and 8 bases at J; junction bases unmatched: 9. This CDR3 has 14 amino acids. Germline values: CDR1 SGHRS, CDR2 YFSETQ. CDR3 DNA sequence: TGCGCCAGCAGCTTAGGACAGGGTCCTACGAAGCAGTACTTC. Its protein is CASSLGQGPTKQYF.

The rearrangement links TRBV7-7 to TRBJ2-1; 15 nucleotides agree with TRBD2. The CDR3 is made up of 15 amino acids. Germline V gene sequence: CDR1 SSHAT, CDR2 FNYEAQ (reference sequence). With V trimmed by 5 bases and J by 9 bases, 5 bases remained unmatched. The CDR3 DNA is TGTGCCAGCAGCCCCGGGACTAGCGGGGGGACTGAGCAGTTCTTC. The encoded protein is CASSPGTSGGTEQFF. Drawing the rest from reference TRBV7-7 and TRBJ2-1, the complete variable domain is GAGVSQSPRYKVTKRGQDVTLRCDPISSHATLYWYQQALGQGPEFLTYFNYEAQPDKSGLPSDRFSAERPEGSISTLTIQRTEQRDSAMYRCASSPGTSGGTEQFFGPGTRLTVL.

The rearrangement links TRBV4-2 to TRBJ2-2; the D gene is possibly TRBD2 (6 bases). This CDR3 spans 15 amino acids. CDR1 and CDR2 (germline): LGHNA, YNFKEQ. With 1 base removed from V and 6 bases from J, the gap between germline ends came to 12 bases. This chain's CDR3 is CASSQVRGSSGELFF. The CDR3 DNA reads TGTGCCAGCAGCCAAGTACGGGGGTCCTCCGGGGAGCTGTTTTTT.

The rearrangement joins TRBV19 to TRBJ2-7; unclear D gene. Trimming left V 1 base short and J 7 bases short, with 14 bases between. The CDR3 runs 14 residues. Germline V gene lookup returns CDR1 LNHDA and CDR2 SQIVND (reference sequence). In DNA, the CDR3 is TGTGCCAGTAGTATAGGAGGCTCGGCCGAAGAGCAGTACTTC. Protein product: CASSIGGSAEEQYF.

This sequence joins TRBV3-1 (or the pseudogene TRBV3-2) and TRBJ2-5; TRBD1 matches at 11 bases. The CDR3 is 15 residues long. Unmatched junction bases numbered 5, after V lost 4 bases and J lost 4 bases. Germline CDR1 and CDR2: LGHDT and YNNKEL (reference sequence). The CDR3 loop reads CASSRKGTGGETQYF. CDR3 DNA: TGTGCCAGCAGCCGAAAAGGGACAGGGGGAGAGACCCAGTACTTC.

This clone occurred once. The CDR3 DNA sequence: TGTGCCACCAGCAGAGATCGGGTGGAGACCCAGTACTTC. Protein: CATSRDRVETQYF. The chain has TRBV15 and TRBJ2-5; D gene uncertain. The V gene's germline CDR1 is LNHNV and CDR2 YYDKDF (reference sequence). Trimming removed 0 bases at V and 5 bases at J, with 7 bases between. The CDR3 spans 13 residues.

The chain recombines TRBV28 with TRBJ1-1, with 10 positions matching TRBD1. The CDR3 consists of 17 residues. Germline assignment: CDR1 MDHEN and CDR2 SYDVKM. V dropped 6 bases and J dropped 2; count of bases not matched to a gene: 12. CDR3 sequence (DNA): TGTGCCAGCAGGGGGGCCGGGACAGGGGCGTCCAACACTGAAGCTTTCTTT. Translating gives CASRGAGTGASNTEAFF. The whole variable domain, filled in from reference TRBV28 and TRBJ1-1, reads DVKVTQSSRYLVKRTGEKVFLECVQDMDHENMFWYRQDPGLGLRLIYFSYDVKMKEKGDIPEGYSVSREKKERFSLILESASTNQTSMYLCASRGAGTGASNTEAFFGQGTRLTVV.

For this clone: Additional DNA sequences in this sample encode the identical CDR3. The chain joins TRBV28 to TRBJ2-7; TRBD1 matches 9 bases. Trimming removed 4 bases from V and 2 bases from J; junction bases left unmatched: 3. CDR3 size: 14 residues. Germline V lookup: CDR1 MDHEN, CDR2 SYDVKM. CDR3 sequence (DNA): TGTGCCAGCAGTTCCGGGACAGGGACCTACGAGCAGTACTTC. Protein sequence: CASSSGTGTYEQYF.

The chain joins TRBV30 to TRBJ1-5; the D gene is possibly TRBD1 (5 bases). Between the trimmed V and J ends, which lost 7 bases and 7 bases, there was a span of 11 bases. From germline, CDR1 is GTSNPN and CDR2 SVGIG (reference sequence). CDR3 length: 11 residues. For the CDR3, the DNA is TGTGCCTCACCTGGGGGGCAGCCCCAGCATTTT. Translating it yields CASPGGQPQHF.

The rearrangement uses TRBV6-5 and TRBJ2-7; 11 nucleotides align to TRBD1. From germline, CDR1 is MNHEY and CDR2 SVGAGI. The CDR3 runs to 14 residues. J lost 6 bases, V lost 5 bases, and 6 bases had no gene match. The CDR3 DNA reads as TGTGCCAGCAGTAACGGACAGGGGGCGCTCGAGCAGTACTTC. Amino acid sequence: CASSNGQGALEQYF.

The V call is TRBV4-1, the J call TRBJ1-1; TRBD1 is a possible D gene (6 bases). Germline V gives CDR1 MGHRA, CDR2 YSYEKL. The CDR3 runs 15 residues. V was pared by 1 base and J by 9 bases, with 18 bases between. CDR3 DNA sequence: TGCGCCAGCAGCCAAGCCGCGACAGGAATTAATAAAGCTTTCTTT. Translating it yields CASSQAATGINKAFF.

The V and J genes are TRBV27 and TRBJ2-3; D remains ambiguous. Trimming shortened V by 6 bases and J by 4 bases, and 8 bases separated the two germline ends. CDR1 is MNHEY, CDR2 SMNVEV, per germline (reference sequence). The CDR3 loop spans 12 amino acids. The CDR3 nucleotides are TGTGCCAGCAGGGCGAGCGCAGATACGCAGTATTTT. It codes for CASRASADTQYF.